One and the same sample provided the 23 T cell receptor beta chains below, sequenced in a study of T cells after posttransplantation cyclophosphamide. Using immunoSEQ multiplex PCR, the repertoire was profiled, and TCRdb retains in-frame clones only, with some absent. The sample shows tens of thousands of clones, no singletons; the ten largest hold about 1.8%. Cyclophosphamide on days +3 and +4 followed busulfan-fludarabine conditioning and a marrow graft. Sample: PBMCs, taken after allogeneic stem cell transplant with posttransplant cyclophosphamide. Receptor source: a young adult male patient who received an allogeneic stem cell transplant from a related donor, was CMV-positive, and had no GVHD. The graft donor may be the source of some T cells.

This clone was observed at least ten times. The gene calls are TRBV5-6 and TRBJ2-5, with a tentative D call TRBD2 (5 bases). The germline V gene has CDR1 SGHDT and CDR2 YYEEEE. V shed 0 bases and J shed 5 bases, with 8 bases lying between them. The CDR3 sequence is 13 residues long. CDR3: CASSLVRRETQYF. The CDR3 coding sequence is TGTGCCAGCAGCTTGGTCAGGAGGGAGACCCAGTACTTC.

This clone showed up many times. The chain has TRBV11-2 and TRBJ2-3; no firm D call. V lost 2 bases to trimming and J lost 0 bases, with 12 bases between them. CDR1 SGHAT and CDR2 FQNNGV come from the germline V gene. There are 16 residues in the CDR3. The CDR3 DNA follows: TGTGCCAGCAGCTTACCGAGAACCGGGAGCACAGATACGCAGTATTTT. Translating gives CASSLPRTGSTDTQYF.

This clone was detected many times. This chain connects TRBV18 to TRBJ2-7; 10 nucleotides agree with TRBD2. Germline CDR1 KGHSH, CDR2 LQKENI. The CDR3 totals 17 residues. V shed 1 base, J shed 0 bases, and the junction held 6 bases outside the gene matches. In nucleotides, the CDR3 is TGTGCCAGCTCACCACTAGCGGGGGGTCTTAGCTCCTACGAGCAGTACTTC. This translates into CASSPLAGGLSSYEQYF.

This clone was counted ten times or more. The V and J genes are TRBV7-8 and TRBJ2-3; D possibly corresponds to TRBD2 (7 bases). This CDR3 comprises 15 residues. The germline V gene has CDR1 SGHVS and CDR2 FQNEAQ. Trimming took 0 bases from V and 4 from J, leaving 11 bases between them. The CDR3 spells CASSLAGGPSDTQYF. The CDR3 DNA reads as TGTGCCAGCAGCTTAGCGGGGGGGCCCTCAGATACGCAGTATTTT.

This clone appeared many times. The genes are TRBV27 and TRBJ2-5; a weak D match, TRBD1 (5 bases). There are 15 residues in the CDR3. The V gene's germline CDR1 is MNHEY and CDR2 SMNVEV (reference sequence). Between the trimmed V and J ends, which lost 6 bases and 1 base, there was a span of 15 bases. The CDR3 sequence: CASSRPGIPQETQYF. In nucleotides, the CDR3 is TGTGCCAGCAGCCGACCAGGGATCCCCCAAGAGACCCAGTACTTC.

This clone was picked up many times. The rearrangement links TRBV15 to TRBJ2-3; 9 nucleotides align to TRBD2. The V and J ends lost 0 bases and 1 base, in that order; junction bases with no gene match: 5. Germline CDR1 and CDR2: LNHNV and YYDKDF (reference sequence). The CDR3 contains 17 residues. In DNA, the CDR3 is TGTGCCACCAGCAGAGATGGCGGGGGGGGAGGCACAGATACGCAGTATTTT. Its protein is CATSRDGGGGGTDTQYF. Looking up the rest from reference TRBV15 and TRBJ2-3 gives the full variable domain: DAMVIQNPRYQVTQFGKPVTLSCSQTLNHNVMYWYQQKSSQAPKLLFHYYDKDFNNEADTPDNFQSRRPNTSFCFLDIRSPGLGDTAMYLCATSRDGGGGGTDTQYFGPGTRLTVL.

In this sample, this clone turned up many times. The CDR3 DNA follows: TGTGCCTGGAGTTCTAGGAGGAGACAGCCCCAGCATTTT. Encoded protein: CAWSSRRRQPQHF. The chain links TRBV30 to TRBJ1-5; D gene ambiguous. CDR1 and CDR2 (germline): GTSNPN, SVGIG (reference sequence). The CDR3 totals 13 residues. V shed 2 bases and J shed 7 bases, with 12 bases lying between them.

This clone was counted ten times or more. The DNA for the CDR3 is TGCGCCAGCAGTGAGGGGGTTACTAGGAGCCCCCCGCAAGAGACCCAGTACTTC. Its protein product is CASSEGVTRSPPQETQYF. The J gene is TRBJ2-5, the V gene TRBV10-1, with D perhaps matching TRBD2 (5 bases). The CDR3 has 18 residues. Per the germline V gene, CDR1 is WNHNN and CDR2 is SYGVQD (reference sequence). Trimming took off 2 bases at V and 2 bases at J, with 21 bases between the two ends.

This clone was counted many times. The chain joins TRBV28 to TRBJ2-5, with a possible D match to TRBD1 (8 bases). CDR3 size: 15 residues. Germline lookup yields CDR1 MDHEN and CDR2 SYDVKM. V lost 10 bases, J lost 1 base, and 19 bases lay in between. The CDR3 protein is CATNGGQGAQETQYF. The DNA for the CDR3 is TGTGCCACCAACGGGGGGCAGGGGGCCCAAGAGACCCAGTACTTC.

This chain joins TRBV14 and TRBJ2-5, with TRBD1 matching 10 bases. The DNA end favors TRBJ2-7, so the J call may be wrong. CDR3 length: 14 residues. Germline V CDR1 and CDR2: SGHDN, FVKESK. CDR3 residues: CASSPLGQGYEQYF. In nucleotides, the CDR3 is TGTGCCAGCAGCCCTCTGGGACAGGGGTACGAGCAGTACTTC.

This clone was counted at least ten times. This sequence joins TRBV4-1 and TRBJ2-5, with 13 bases that match TRBD2. The CDR3 spans 16 residues. After removal of 0 bases from V and 5 bases from J, the junction contained 3 bases not matched to a gene. Germline CDR1 is MGHRA and CDR2 is YSYEKL. The CDR3 loop is CASSQEGTSGVETQYF. The CDR3 DNA reads TGCGCCAGCAGCCAAGAGGGGACTAGCGGGGTCGAGACCCAGTACTTC.

This clone showed up many times. This chain connects TRBV29-1 to TRBJ1-1, with D unclear. The CDR3 contains 10 residues. Trimming took 6 bases from V and 1 from J, leaving 3 bases between them. The V gene's germline CDR1 is SQVTM and CDR2 ANQGSEA. Here the CDR3 reads CSVWNTEAFF. CDR3 coding DNA: TGCAGCGTCTGGAACACTGAAGCTTTCTTT.

This clone came up a few times. The V call is TRBV11-3, the J call TRBJ2-3; maybe TRBD1 (6 bases). The V gene lost 5 bases and the J gene lost 0 bases, with 15 bases spanning the gap. CDR1 is SGHNT, CDR2 YENEEA, per germline. CDR3 length: 16 amino acids. The CDR3 reads CASSTRQASSTDTQYF. The DNA for the CDR3 is TGTGCCAGCAGCACCCGACAGGCGTCTAGCACAGATACGCAGTATTTT.

This clone was seen repeatedly, ten times or more. The gene calls are TRBV15 and TRBJ1-4, with D unclear. The CDR3 is 15 residues long. In germline, CDR1 is LNHNV, CDR2 YYDKDF (reference sequence). Between the trimmed V and J ends, which lost 0 bases and 0 bases, there was a span of 5 bases. The CDR3 DNA follows: TGTGCCACCAGCAGAGAGCAGTCAACTAATGAAAAACTGTTTTTT. Translating gives CATSREQSTNEKLFF. The full variable domain, completed using reference TRBV15 and TRBJ1-4, is DAMVIQNPRYQVTQFGKPVTLSCSQTLNHNVMYWYQQKSSQAPKLLFHYYDKDFNNEADTPDNFQSRRPNTSFCFLDIRSPGLGDTAMYLCATSREQSTNEKLFFGSGTQLSVL.

This clone was counted at least ten times. The gene calls are TRBV19 and TRBJ1-5; D is unclear. Germline CDR1 is LNHDA and CDR2 is SQIVND (reference sequence). The CDR3 loop spans 12 amino acids. The V gene lost 3 bases and the J gene lost 4 bases, with 4 bases spanning the gap. DNA of the CDR3: TGTGCCAGTAGTATCGCGAATCAGCCCCAGCATTTT. It is translated as CASSIANQPQHF.

This clone was seen ten or more times. The chain combines TRBV6-5 with TRBJ2-5; perhaps TRBD2 as D (6 bases). Trimming took 0 bases from V and 1 from J, leaving 6 bases between them. The CDR3 is made up of 14 amino acids. Germline V gene data show CDR1 as MNHEY and CDR2 as SVGAGI. The CDR3 DNA reads TGTGCCAGCAGTTACTCACTAGCCCAAGAGACCCAGTACTTC. Encoded protein: CASSYSLAQETQYF.

This clone was counted many times. The chain is built from TRBV5-1 and TRBJ1-5; 8 bases are shared with TRBD1. The CDR3 covers 15 residues. With 4 bases clipped from V and 5 bases from J, the junction kept 8 bases outside the gene matches. In germline, CDR1 is SGHRS, CDR2 YFSETQ. CDR3 protein: CASSPGQGPYQPQHF. In nucleotides, the CDR3 is TGCGCCAGCAGCCCCGGACAGGGTCCTTATCAGCCCCAGCATTTT.

This clone occurred many times. The genes are TRBV6-5 and TRBJ2-7; possible D gene TRBD1, 5 bases. The CDR3 runs to 11 residues. V lost 5 bases and J 6 bases, leaving 8 bases between the germline ends. Germline-derived CDR1 and CDR2 are MNHEY and SVGAGI. The CDR3 is CASSPGREQYF. DNA of the CDR3: TGTGCCAGCAGTCCAGGGCGCGAGCAGTACTTC.

This clone has at least ten counts. This chain uses TRBV5-6 with TRBJ2-7; D is perhaps TRBD2 (6 bases). CDR3 length: 13 amino acids. Per the germline V gene, CDR1 is SGHDT and CDR2 is YYEEEE. The V and J ends lost 6 bases and 3 bases respectively, with 13 bases between them. CDR3 region: CASTTGELYEQYF. CDR3 DNA: TGTGCCAGCACCACGGGGGAACTCTACGAGCAGTACTTC.

This clone occurred a few times. Sequence at one end of the junction differs from germline and may be a read error. The chain recombines TRBV6-9 with TRBJ2-2; 9 bases agree with TRBD1. Germline CDR1 MNHGY, CDR2 SVAAGI. The CDR3 extends over 13 amino acids. The CDR3 region has the DNA TGTGCCAGCCGGGACAGGGAACACCGGGGAGCTGTTTTT. Its translation: CASRDREHRGAVF.

The chain links TRBV28 to TRBJ2-1; D not resolved. The CDR3 length is 14 residues. Germline lookup yields CDR1 MDHEN and CDR2 SYDVKM. V shed 1 base and J shed 8 bases, with 12 bases lying between them. The CDR3 sequence: CASSLYRRSDEQFF. The DNA of the CDR3 is TGTGCCAGCAGTTTATACAGACGATCGGATGAGCAGTTCTTC.

This clone was detected many times. The rearrangement uses TRBV2 and TRBJ1-1, with D hard to call. The CDR3 covers 13 residues. Germline V gene lookup returns CDR1 SNHLY and CDR2 FYNNEI. The V gene lost 4 bases and the J gene lost 4 bases, with 10 bases spanning the gap. The CDR3 DNA is TGTGCCAGCAGTGTCGGTTCCCCCACTGAAGCTTTCTTT. Protein sequence: CASSVGSPTEAFF.

This clone was recorded many times. The chain joins TRBV4-2 to TRBJ2-5, with a tentative D call TRBD2 (6 bases). V lost 3 bases to trimming and J lost 3 bases, with 11 bases between them. This CDR3 has 14 amino acids. The germline gives CDR1 LGHNA, CDR2 YNFKEQ. The CDR3 reads CASSHPRGEETQYF. Written as DNA, the CDR3 is TGTGCCAGCAGCCATCCGCGGGGAGAAGAGACCCAGTACTTC.